The following is a T cell receptor beta chain sequence with its context. This sample stems from a study of blood T cell repertoires in COVID-19. Whole-study context: Sites in the United States, Italy and Spain provided acute and convalescent COVID-19 samples. The analysed material was cDNA or gDNA that came from T cells, B-cell-depleted T cells, or PBMCs.

Per the authors' pipeline: Nucleated cell counts were estimated from reference gene primer amplification. Sequenced by immunoSEQ multiplex PCR; TCRdb stores in-frame clones only, minus some. From that table come the V and J calls and clone size; the DNA was used to work out D and trimming. The sample holds about 150,000 clones; 84% are singletons and the top ten take roughly 2.3%. Unmatched junction bases numbered 9, after V lost 7 bases and J lost 4 bases. The CDR3 runs 14 residues. Germline V gene sequence: CDR1 GTSNPN, CDR2 SVGIG (reference sequence). The specimen was peripheral blood. The chain uses TRBV30 and TRBJ2-2; TRBD1 agrees at 7 bases. The receptor was isolated from an older man with acute or convalescent COVID-19. This CDR3 is CASPGQRFTGELFF. In DNA form, the CDR3 reads TGTGCCTCTCCGGGACAGCGCTTCACCGGGGAGCTGTTTTTT.